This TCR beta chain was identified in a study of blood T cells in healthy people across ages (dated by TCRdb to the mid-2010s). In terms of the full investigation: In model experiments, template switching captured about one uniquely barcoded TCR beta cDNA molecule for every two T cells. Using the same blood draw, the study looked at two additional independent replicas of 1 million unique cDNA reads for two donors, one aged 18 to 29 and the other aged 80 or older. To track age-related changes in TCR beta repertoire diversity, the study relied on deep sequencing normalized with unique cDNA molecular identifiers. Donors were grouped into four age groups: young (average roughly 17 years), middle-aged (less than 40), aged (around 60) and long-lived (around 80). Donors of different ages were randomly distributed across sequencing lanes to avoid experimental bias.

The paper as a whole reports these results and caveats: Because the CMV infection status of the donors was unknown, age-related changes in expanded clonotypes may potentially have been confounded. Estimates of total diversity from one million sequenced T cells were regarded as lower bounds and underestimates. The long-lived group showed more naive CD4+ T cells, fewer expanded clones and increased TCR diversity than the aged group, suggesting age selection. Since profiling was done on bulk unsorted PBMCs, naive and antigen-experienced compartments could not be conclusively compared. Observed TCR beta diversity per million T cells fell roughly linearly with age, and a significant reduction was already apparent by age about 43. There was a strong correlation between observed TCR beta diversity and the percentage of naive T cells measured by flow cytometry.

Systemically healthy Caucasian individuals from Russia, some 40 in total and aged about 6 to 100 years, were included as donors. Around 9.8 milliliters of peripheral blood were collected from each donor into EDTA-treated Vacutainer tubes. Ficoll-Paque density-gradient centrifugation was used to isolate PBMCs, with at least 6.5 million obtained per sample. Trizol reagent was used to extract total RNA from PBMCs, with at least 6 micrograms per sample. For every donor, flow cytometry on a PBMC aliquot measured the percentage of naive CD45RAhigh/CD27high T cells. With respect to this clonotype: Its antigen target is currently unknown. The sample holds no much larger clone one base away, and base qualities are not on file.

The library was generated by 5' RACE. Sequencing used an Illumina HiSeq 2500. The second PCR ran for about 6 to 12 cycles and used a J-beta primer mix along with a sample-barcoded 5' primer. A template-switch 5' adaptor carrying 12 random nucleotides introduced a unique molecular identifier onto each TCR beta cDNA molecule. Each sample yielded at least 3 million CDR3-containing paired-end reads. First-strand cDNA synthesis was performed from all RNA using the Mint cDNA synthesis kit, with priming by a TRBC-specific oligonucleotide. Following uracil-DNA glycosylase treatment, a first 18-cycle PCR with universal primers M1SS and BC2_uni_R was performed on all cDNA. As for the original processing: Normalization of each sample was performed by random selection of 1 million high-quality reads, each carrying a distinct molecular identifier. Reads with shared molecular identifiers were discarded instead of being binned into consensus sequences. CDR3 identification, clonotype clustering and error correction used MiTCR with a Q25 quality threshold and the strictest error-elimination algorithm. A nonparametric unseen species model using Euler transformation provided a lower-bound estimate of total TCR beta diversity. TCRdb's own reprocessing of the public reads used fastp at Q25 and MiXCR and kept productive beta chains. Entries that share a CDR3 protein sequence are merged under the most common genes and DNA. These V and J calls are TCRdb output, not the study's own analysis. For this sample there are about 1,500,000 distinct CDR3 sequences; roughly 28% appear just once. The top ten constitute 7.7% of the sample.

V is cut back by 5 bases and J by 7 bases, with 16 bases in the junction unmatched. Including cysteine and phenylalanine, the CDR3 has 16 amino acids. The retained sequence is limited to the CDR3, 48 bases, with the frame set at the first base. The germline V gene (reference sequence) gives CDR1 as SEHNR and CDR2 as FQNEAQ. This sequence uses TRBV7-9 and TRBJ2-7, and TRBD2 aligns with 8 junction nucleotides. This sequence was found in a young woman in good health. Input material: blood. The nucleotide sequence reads TGTGCCAGCAGCCATATAGCGGGGACGGCCTACAATGAGCAGTACTTC. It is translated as CASSHIAGTAYNEQYF.